The 9 T cell receptor beta chains listed next were all sequenced from one sample in a study of T cell repertoires in cytomegalovirus infection. From the reads, TCRdb called clonotypes with MiXCR, one entry per CDR3 protein. The sample includes 300,000 to 450,000 distinct CDR3 sequences, roughly 20% of them seen just once. Sequencing was carried out using PBMCs. The source of these receptors is a human donor in good health (CMV status not recorded). Some clones in this sample may be carry-over from other donors' samples.

This clonotype occurred many times. The rearrangement joins TRBV10-3 to TRBJ2-7; no clear D gene. The CDR3 spans 12 residues. Germline lookup yields CDR1 ENHRY and CDR2 SYGVKD. Between the trimmed V and J ends, which lost 2 bases and 4 bases, there was a span of 6 bases. The CDR3 reads CAISEGRYEQYF. The CDR3 coding sequence is TGTGCCATCAGTGAGGGCCGGTACGAGCAGTACTTC.

This clonotype was counted ten times or more. The CDR3 DNA sequence: TGTGCCAGCAGCTTAGGAGGGACGGTTAGCACCGGGGAGCTGTTTTTT. This gives the protein CASSLGGTVSTGELFF. The chain uses TRBV7-2 and TRBJ2-2; D tentatively fits TRBD1 or TRBD2 (5 bases each). The V and J ends lost 1 base and 4 bases respectively, with 13 bases between them. The CDR3 has 16 amino acids. Germline V lookup: CDR1 SGHTA, CDR2 FQGNSA.

V usage is TRBV10-2 and J usage is TRBJ2-5, with D perhaps assigned TRBD1 or TRBD2 (5 bases each). Germline CDR1 and CDR2: WSHSY and SAAADI. This CDR3 contains 18 residues. Between the trimmed V and J ends, which lost 2 bases and 5 bases, there was a span of 24 bases. In DNA, the CDR3 is TGCGCCAGCAGTGAGGGGGGACCGGGATCCTTCTCTGGGGAGACCCAGTACTTC. This translates into CASSEGGPGSFSGETQYF.

This rearrangement joins TRBV5-1 to TRBJ2-1; the D gene is possibly TRBD1 (5 bases). This CDR3 comprises 14 residues. V lost 2 bases and J lost 2, with 8 bases in between. The V gene's germline CDR1 is SGHRS and CDR2 YFSETQ. This CDR3 reads CASSFQGTYNEQFF. CDR3 DNA: TGCGCCAGCAGCTTTCAGGGTACCTACAATGAGCAGTTCTTC.

V usage is TRBV7-2 and J usage is TRBJ1-2, with 7 positions matching TRBD1. This CDR3 is built from 14 residues. CDR1 is SGHTA, CDR2 FQGNSA, per germline. V shed 4 bases and J 5 bases; nucleotides not matched to a gene: 7. CDR3 coding DNA: TGTGCCAGCAGCTCCTTGGGCAGGGGGTATGGCTACACCTTC. It specifies CASSSLGRGYGYTF.

This clonotype was counted only a few times. The chain is built from TRBV19 and TRBJ2-2; 7 bases map to TRBD1. V shed 5 bases, J shed 4 bases, and the junction held 4 bases outside the gene matches. This CDR3 region has 14 residues. CDR1 is LNHDA and CDR2 is SQIVND in the germline V gene (reference sequence). CDR3 loop: CASSGGQPTGELFF. Here the CDR3 DNA reads TGTGCCAGTAGTGGGGGACAGCCCACCGGGGAGCTGTTTTTT.

This sequence joins TRBV20-1 and TRBJ2-2, with a tentative D call TRBD1 (7 bases). Germline V gene sequence: CDR1 DFQATT, CDR2 SNEGSKA (reference sequence). The CDR3 length is 14 residues. Trimming shortened V by 2 bases and J by 1 base, and 8 bases separated the two germline ends. The CDR3 sequence: CSARQGGNTGELFF. The CDR3 coding sequence is TGCAGTGCTAGACAGGGGGGGAACACCGGGGAGCTGTTTTTT.

The chain recombines TRBV5-1 with TRBJ2-5, with TRBD2 matching over 7 bases. Germline V gene sequence: CDR1 SGHRS, CDR2 YFSETQ. This CDR3 region has 14 residues. J was trimmed by 2 bases and V by 4 bases; bases with no gene match: 5. The CDR3 loop is CASSGGSPQETQYF. In DNA form, the CDR3 reads TGCGCCAGCAGCGGCGGGAGTCCTCAAGAGACCCAGTACTTC.

This sequence joins TRBV12-3 or TRBV12-4 and TRBJ1-1; D ambiguous. V was pared by 4 bases and J by 1 base, with 19 bases between. This CDR3 region has 17 residues. CDR3 sequence reads: CASSSPLQRERNTEAFF. CDR3 nucleotides: TGTGCCAGCAGTTCCCCCCTCCAACGTGAGAGGAACACTGAAGCTTTCTTT.